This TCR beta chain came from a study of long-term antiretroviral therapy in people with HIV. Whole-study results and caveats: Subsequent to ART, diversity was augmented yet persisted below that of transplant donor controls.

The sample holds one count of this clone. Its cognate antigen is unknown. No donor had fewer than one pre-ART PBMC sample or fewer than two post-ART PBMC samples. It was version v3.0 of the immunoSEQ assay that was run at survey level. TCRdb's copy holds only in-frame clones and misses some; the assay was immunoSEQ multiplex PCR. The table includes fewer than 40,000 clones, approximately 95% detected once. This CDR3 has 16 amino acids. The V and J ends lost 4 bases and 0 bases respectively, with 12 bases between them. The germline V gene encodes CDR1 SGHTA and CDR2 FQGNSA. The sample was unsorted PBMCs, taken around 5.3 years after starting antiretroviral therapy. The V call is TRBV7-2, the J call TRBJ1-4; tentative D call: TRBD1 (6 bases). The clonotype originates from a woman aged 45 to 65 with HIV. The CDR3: CASSSNRVATNEKLFF. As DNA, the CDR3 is TGTGCCAGCAGCTCTAACAGGGTAGCAACTAATGAAAAACTGTTTTTT.